The source of this T cell receptor beta chain is a study of T-cell reconstitution after alpha-beta-depleted transplantation in children. Unique molecular identifiers were built into the TCRbeta library. From the PCR reads, TCRdb called clonotypes with MiXCR, one entry per CDR3 protein. Of 780,000 or so distinct CDR3 sequences listed, 16% are singletons. Trimming removed 8 bases from V and 7 bases from J; junction bases left unmatched: 16. Germline CDR1 reads SGHAT; CDR2 reads FQDESV (reference sequence). CDR3 size: 18 residues. Points from the study as a whole: Several hundred rapidly expanded clones from non-depleted graft cells reportedly supplied alpha-beta T cells about two months post-transplant. Surviving recipient T cells and thymic progenitors accounted for the high day-60 TCRbeta diversity observed in some patients. Among T cells one year after transplant, newly produced cells accounted for most counts and diversity.

This clonotype has only a few counts. Its specificity is not known. This TCR derives from a male patient younger than 18 who had a stem cell transplant for acute lymphoblastic leukemia, so the T cells may come from the graft donor. The source was PBMCs, mostly from graft donor cells, collected 360 days after TCRalphabeta/CD19-depleted stem cell transplant. The chain joins TRBV11-1 to TRBJ2-1; 14 positions match TRBD2. The DNA of the CDR3 is TGTGCCAGCGAGTCGGGAATTTTGGGACTAGCGGGGGTTAATGAGCAGTTCTTC. This codes for CASESGILGLAGVNEQFF.